This T cell receptor beta chain was found in a study of blood T cell repertoires in COVID-19. In the authors' methods: Counts of nucleated cells, estimated from reference gene primer amplification, were obtained. Repertoires were generated with immunoSEQ multiplex PCR, while TCRdb's copy carries only in-frame clones and drops some. V, J and clone size are those of that table, while D and trimming were read from the DNA. The sample holds roughly 220,000 clones; about nine tenths are singletons and the top ten take 4.5% to 7.5%. Deletions cut 2 bases from V and 7 bases from J, with 10 bases between. The CDR3 totals 13 residues. CDR1 SGHRS and CDR2 YFSETQ come from the germline V gene.

V and J are TRBV5-1 and TRBJ2-1; D gene ambiguous. The clonotype was recovered from a man at least 80 years old with acute or convalescent COVID-19. The sequenced sample consisted of peripheral blood. The DNA of the CDR3 is TGCGCCAGCAGCTTACTACCTAAAAATGAGCAGTTCTTC. Protein: CASSLLPKNEQFF. The full variable domain, completed using reference TRBV5-1 and TRBJ2-1, is KAGVTQTPRYLIKTRGQQVTLSCSPISGHRSVSWYQQTPGQGLQFLFEYFSETQRNKGNFPGRFSGRQFSNSRSEMNVSTLELGDSALYLCASSLLPKNEQFFGPGTRLTVL.